Below, one TCR beta chain is given with its context. The antigen is undetermined. This specimen belongs to a study of somatic mutations in cytotoxic T cells in rheumatoid arthritis. Study details: Patient blood (around 30 ml EDTA) was collected right after diagnosis, preceding any treatment.

Data came from immunoSEQ multiplex PCR; TCRdb stores just in-frame clones and leaves some out. The sample consists of about 6,700 clones, about 79% of them appearing once. Overall study results and limits: A largest CD8+ clone above 20% of CD8+ cells occurred in about an eighth of the roughly 65 patients. Antigen specificity of the expanded CD8+ clones was not determined.

This receptor was identified in an adult with rheumatoid arthritis. Source material: CD8+ T cells sorted from blood.

CDR3 region: CASSPRGRELFF. CDR3 DNA sequence: TGTGCCAGCAGCCCTAGGGGAAGGGAGCTGTTTTTT. The genes are TRBV9 and TRBJ2-2; possible D gene TRBD1, 5 bases. This CDR3 has 12 amino acids. The germline gives CDR1 SGDLS, CDR2 YYNGEE. The V gene lost 4 bases and the J gene lost 9 bases, with 10 bases spanning the gap.